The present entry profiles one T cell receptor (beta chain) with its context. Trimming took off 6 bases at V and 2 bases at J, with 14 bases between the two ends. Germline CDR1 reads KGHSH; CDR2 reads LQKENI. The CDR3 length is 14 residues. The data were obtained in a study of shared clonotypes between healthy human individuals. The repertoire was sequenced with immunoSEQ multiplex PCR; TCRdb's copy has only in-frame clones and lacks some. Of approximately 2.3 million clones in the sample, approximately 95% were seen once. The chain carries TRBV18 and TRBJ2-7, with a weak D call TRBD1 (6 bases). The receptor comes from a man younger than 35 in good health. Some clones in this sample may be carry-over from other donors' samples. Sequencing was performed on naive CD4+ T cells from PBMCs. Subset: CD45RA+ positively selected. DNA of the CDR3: TGTGCCAGCTCCTTAGGGACATCAGCCTACGAGCAGTACTTC. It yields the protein CASSLGTSAYEQYF.